The next 27 T cell receptor beta chains were all read from a single sample in a study of blood T cell repertoires in COVID-19 (dated by TCRdb to 2018 to 2021). Library creation used the immunoSEQ multiplex PCR assay. TCRdb holds this immuneACCESS table with in-frame rearrangements only. Some clones are missing; in checked studies, unresolved V genes explain under half, and the rest has no known cause. A total of approximately 240,000 clones appear in this sample, around 84% of them only once. Approximately 5.1% of the sample is held by the ten biggest clonotypes. Sequences were obtained from peripheral blood. The receptors here all came from a woman aged 60-75 years who had recovered from COVID-19.

This sequence joins TRBV29-1 and TRBJ1-1, with D possibly TRBD1 on 5 matching bases. The germline V gene has CDR1 SQVTM and CDR2 ANQGSEA. With 3 bases removed from V and 0 bases from J, the gap between germline ends came to 8 bases. The CDR3 contains 13 residues. In nucleotides, the CDR3 is TGCAGCGTTGATCGGGGGATGAACACTGAAGCTTTCTTT. Translation: CSVDRGMNTEAFF.

The chain's CDR3 is CASSRGTSGGSYNEQFF. CDR3 bases: TGTGCCAGCAGCAGAGGGACTAGCGGGGGTTCCTACAATGAGCAGTTCTTC. The chain links TRBV5-4 to TRBJ2-1; 14 nucleotides align to TRBD2. Germline V gives CDR1 SGHNT, CDR2 YYREEE (reference sequence). The CDR3 is 17 amino acids. J lost 1 base, V lost 4 bases, and 4 bases had no gene match. The full variable domain, rest sourced from reference TRBV5-4 and TRBJ2-1, is ETGVTQSPTHLIKTRGQQVTLRCSSQSGHNTVSWYQQALGQGPQFIFQYYREEENGRGNFPPRFSGLQFPNYSSELNVNALELDDSALYLCASSRGTSGGSYNEQFFGPGTRLTVL.

The V and J genes are TRBV2 and TRBJ2-1; 7 bases line up with TRBD2. The V gene end was trimmed by 4 bases and the J gene end by 3 bases; junction bases not matched to a gene: 6. The CDR3 spans 15 residues. The V gene's germline CDR1 is SNHLY and CDR2 FYNNEI. The CDR3 sequence: CASSGASGNYNEQFF. The CDR3, as DNA: TGTGCCAGCAGTGGAGCTAGCGGCAACTACAATGAGCAGTTCTTC.

This chain links TRBV6-1 with TRBJ2-7; TRBD2 matches 7 bases. Germline trimming cut 3 bases from V and 2 bases from J; bases unmatched to any gene: 7. Germline V gene data show CDR1 as MNHNS and CDR2 as SASEGT. The length of the CDR3 is 15 residues. CDR3: CASSDRPAGPYEQYF. As DNA, the CDR3 is TGTGCCAGCAGTGATCGTCCAGCGGGGCCCTACGAGCAGTACTTC.

The chain links TRBV10-1 to TRBJ2-3; 12 nucleotides line up with TRBD2. The CDR3 loop spans 16 amino acids. The germline CDR1 and CDR2 sequences are WNHNN and SYGVQD (reference sequence). The trim removed 7 bases at V and 4 bases at J, leaving 9 bases unmatched. The CDR3 loop reads CASNPLGLAGSDTQYF. CDR3 coding DNA: TGCGCCAGCAATCCTTTGGGACTAGCGGGCTCAGATACGCAGTATTTT.

This chain connects TRBV15 to TRBJ2-3; 7 bases fit TRBD1. V shed 4 bases, J shed 3 bases, and the junction held 13 bases outside the gene matches. This CDR3 region has 17 residues. Germline CDR1 LNHNV, CDR2 YYDKDF (reference sequence). The CDR3 sequence: CATSTDRQGRRTDTQYF. DNA of the CDR3: TGTGCCACCAGCACGGATAGACAGGGACGGAGGACAGATACGCAGTATTTT.

The chain has TRBV6-1 and TRBJ2-6; perhaps TRBD1 as D (5 bases). The CDR3 has 17 residues. Germline CDR1 reads MNHNS; CDR2 reads SASEGT. V shed 4 bases and J shed 0 bases, with 13 bases lying between them. The CDR3 is CASSGQLKLSGANVLTF. The CDR3 nucleotides read TGTGCCAGCAGTGGACAGCTGAAACTCTCTGGGGCCAACGTCCTGACTTTC.

The chain is built from TRBV6-2 or TRBV6-3 and TRBJ2-7; D call uncertain. V lost 5 bases, J lost 0 bases, and 14 bases lay in between. The CDR3 covers 15 residues. Germline CDR1 MNHEY, CDR2 SVGEGT. In DNA, the CDR3 is TGTGCCAGCAGTGCCCCCGGGTCCCTCTCCTACGAGCAGTACTTC. It codes for CASSAPGSLSYEQYF.

There are a few counts of this clone. The gene calls are TRBV7-9 and TRBJ1-5; D is possibly TRBD1 (5 bases). Germline V gene sequence: CDR1 SEHNR, CDR2 FQNEAQ (reference sequence). The ends were cut back, 3 bases at V and 4 bases at J, with 16 bases in the middle. There are 16 residues in the CDR3. This chain's CDR3 is CASSFGAGGRNQPQHF. The CDR3 DNA reads as TGTGCCAGCAGCTTCGGGGCGGGGGGGAGGAATCAGCCCCAGCATTTT.

The chain carries TRBV12-3 or TRBV12-4 and TRBJ2-3; D perhaps matches TRBD2 (6 bases). The CDR3 contains 12 residues. Trimming pared 7 bases from V and 4 bases from J, leaving 9 bases between. CDR3 DNA sequence: TGTGCCAGCATGCGGGGCGCAGATACGCAGTATTTT. Translation: CASMRGADTQYF.

This chain joins TRBV30 and TRBJ1-2; D perhaps matches TRBD1 (6 bases). This CDR3 has 13 residues. Trimming took 3 bases from V and 2 from J, leaving 10 bases between them. Looked up from germline, CDR1 is GTSNPN and CDR2 is SVGIG (reference sequence). Written as DNA, the CDR3 is TGTGCCTGGAGGACAGGACAGAACTATGGCTACACCTTC. Translating it yields CAWRTGQNYGYTF.

The J gene is TRBJ2-1, the V gene TRBV20-1; 11 positions agree with TRBD1. Germline lookup yields CDR1 DFQATT and CDR2 SNEGSKA (reference sequence). The CDR3 extends over 15 amino acids. V trimming: 6 bases; J trimming: 3 bases; junction bases outside the gene matches: 7. The CDR3 here is CSASTGTGGYNEQFF. The CDR3 DNA is TGCAGTGCCAGTACCGGGACAGGGGGCTACAATGAGCAGTTCTTC.

The CDR3 DNA reads as TGTGCCAGCAGCTTAGATCGGGGGACCCAGTACTTC. This codes for CASSLDRGTQYF. The gene calls are TRBV11-2 and TRBJ2-5, with D maybe TRBD2 (5 bases). CDR3 length equals 12 residues. With 0 bases removed from V and 7 bases from J, the gap between germline ends came to 6 bases. Germline CDR1 reads SGHAT; CDR2 reads FQNNGV.

This clone was recorded only once. The chain uses TRBV12-2 and TRBJ2-7; the table's D call of TRBD2 was not tested on the DNA. TRBV12-2 counts as a pseudogene. The CDR3 runs 13 residues. The CDR3 reads CASRLTICYEQYF. The CDR3 DNA reads as TGTGCAAGTCGCTTAACTATTTGTTACGAGCAGTACTTC.

J is TRBJ1-4 and V is TRBV19; 7 nucleotides line up with TRBD1. Per the germline V gene, CDR1 is LNHDA and CDR2 is SQIVND (reference sequence). With V trimmed by 6 bases and J by 0 bases, 4 bases remained unmatched. This CDR3 has 15 amino acids. The CDR3 here is CASSGQAATNEKLFF. The DNA for the CDR3 is TGTGCCAGTAGCGGACAGGCAGCAACTAATGAAAAACTGTTTTTT.

The rearrangement joins TRBV2 to TRBJ1-2, with D possibly matching TRBD1 (6 bases). The germline CDR1 and CDR2 sequences are SNHLY and FYNNEI. The germline V and J ends were trimmed by 1 base and 6 bases, with 12 bases remaining between them. CDR3 length: 14 amino acids. In nucleotides, the CDR3 is TGTGCCAGCAGTGAAGACAGGGAAGGGGATGGCTACACCTTC. It translates to CASSEDREGDGYTF.

J is TRBJ2-7 and V is TRBV18; 7 bases align to TRBD2. The CDR3 loop spans 16 amino acids. The junction had 13 bases not matched to a gene; V was cut back by 6 bases and J by 2 bases. Germline CDR1 reads KGHSH; CDR2 reads LQKENI. The CDR3 spells CASSPRKAGTTYEQYF. In DNA, the CDR3 is TGTGCCAGCTCCCCTCGGAAAGCGGGGACTACCTACGAGCAGTACTTC.

This clone appeared once. J is TRBJ2-7 and V is TRBV7-2, with 8 bases fitting TRBD2. Germline CDR1 is SGHTA and CDR2 is FQGNSA. J lost 0 bases, V lost 0 bases, and 1 base had no gene match. The CDR3 sequence is 15 residues long. The CDR3 coding sequence is TGTGCCAGCAGCTTAGCAGGGACTAGCTCCTACGAGCAGTACTTC. It specifies CASSLAGTSSYEQYF.

This chain joins TRBV13 and TRBJ1-1, with 12 bases aligning to TRBD1. This CDR3 is built from 19 residues. Germline V gene sequence: CDR1 PRHDT, CDR2 FYEKMQ (reference sequence). Trimming at V came to 2 bases and at J to 3 bases, leaving 13 bases not matched to a gene. CDR3 sequence (DNA): TGTGCCAGCAGCTTAAGTGTTGTTAGGGACAGGGGGCGTGACACTGAAGCTTTCTTT. It encodes CASSLSVVRDRGRDTEAFF.

The J gene is TRBJ2-3, the V gene TRBV7-6, with no clear D. Trimming stripped 2 bases from V and 4 bases from J, with 10 bases between. The CDR3 covers 14 residues. The germline V gene encodes CDR1 SGHVS and CDR2 FNYEAQ. For the CDR3, the DNA is TGTGCCAGCAGCTTAATGGCCTCCTCAGATACGCAGTATTTT. The encoded protein is CASSLMASSDTQYF. The entire variable domain, with the rest obtained from reference TRBV7-6 and TRBJ2-3, is as follows: GAGVSQSPRYKVTKRGQDVALRCDPISGHVSLYWYRQALGQGPEFLTYFNYEAQQDKSGLPNDRFSAERPEGSISTLTIQRTEQRDSAMYRCASSLMASSDTQYFGPGTRLTVL.

This chain links TRBV7-6 with TRBJ2-2; the match to TRBD2 covers 7 bases. CDR3 length: 20 amino acids. V lost 0 bases and J lost 0; bases outside the gene matches: 13. CDR1 is SGHVS, CDR2 FNYEAQ, per germline. The CDR3 nucleotides are TGTGCCAGCAGCTTAGCGAACGGGAGGTGGGGACGGCCGAACACCGGGGAGCTGTTTTTT. It yields the protein CASSLANGRWGRPNTGELFF.

The chain uses TRBV5-5 and TRBJ1-2; no definite D call. The ends were cut back, 0 bases at V and 5 bases at J, with 5 bases in the middle. The CDR3 is 12 residues long. In germline, CDR1 is SGHKS, CDR2 YYEKEE (reference sequence). CDR3 sequence: CASSLAGYGYTF. The CDR3 DNA is TGTGCCAGCAGCTTGGCGGGTTATGGCTACACCTTC.

This rearrangement joins TRBV2 to TRBJ2-7; no clear D. V was shortened by 7 bases and J by 2 bases, with 15 bases between the two germline ends. Germline CDR1 SNHLY, CDR2 FYNNEI. CDR3 size: 14 residues. The chain's CDR3 is CASTDKTKTYEQYF. The CDR3 region has the DNA TGTGCCAGCACCGACAAAACGAAGACCTACGAGCAGTACTTC.

The chain combines TRBV11-3 with TRBJ2-3, with 15 bases lining up with TRBD2. Unmatched junction bases numbered 4, after V lost 5 bases and J lost 1 base. There are 17 residues in the CDR3. Germline V gene data show CDR1 as SGHNT and CDR2 as YENEEA. CDR3: CASSRTSGGAGTDTQYF. CDR3 coding DNA: TGTGCCAGCAGCAGGACTAGCGGGGGGGCCGGCACAGATACGCAGTATTTT.

This clone was seen only a few times. The chain carries TRBV6-5 and TRBJ2-7; 7 bases map to TRBD2. The germline V gene has CDR1 MNHEY and CDR2 SVGAGI. Trimming cost V 6 bases and J 3 bases; bases outside gene matches: 11. The CDR3 loop spans 15 amino acids. The CDR3 region has the DNA TGTGCCAGCAGGCCCTCTAGCGGATCCTTCTACGAGCAGTACTTC. Its translation: CASRPSSGSFYEQYF.

This chain uses TRBV5-6 with TRBJ1-1; the D gene is possibly TRBD1 (6 bases). The CDR3 covers 13 residues. Germline-derived CDR1 and CDR2 are SGHDT and YYEEEE. Between the trimmed V and J ends, which lost 5 bases and 5 bases, there was a span of 13 bases. The CDR3: CASSYRDGTEAFF. DNA of the CDR3: TGTGCCAGCAGTTACAGGGATGGAACTGAAGCTTTCTTT.

V is TRBV5-8 and J is TRBJ2-2; 9 bases are a match to TRBD2. The CDR3 contains 17 residues. From germline, CDR1 is SGHTS and CDR2 YDEGEE. The J segment lost 5 bases and the V segment lost 0 bases, leaving 8 bases of the junction unmatched. Here the CDR3 reads CASSLVLAGEGTGELFF. CDR3 nucleotides: TGTGCCAGCAGCTTGGTGTTAGCGGGGGAGGGAACCGGGGAGCTGTTTTTT.